This T cell receptor beta chain emerged from a study of T cell responses to AZD1222 COVID-19 vaccine (dated by TCRdb to about 2021). Study-wide context: AZD1222 recipients given second doses at about 4 weeks or at about 12 weeks were pooled, since spike-specific TCR depth and breadth were not found to differ between the two schedules. TCR sequencing was performed for some 250 trial participants, of whom about 210 were given two doses of AZD1222 and approximately 25 were given two doses of MenACWY control vaccine. Trial participants were enrolled into age subgroups of 18-55, 56-69 and 70-plus years, which contained roughly 150, 30 and 60 TCR-sequenced participants, respectively. Study-wide conclusions, independent of this receptor: Vaccine-associated CD4 TCRs spanned the whole spike protein, with dominant responses in regions 160-218 and 743-854. Most participants were white British and females outnumbered males, and the authors suggested that clonal diversity may have been underestimated. Conclusions about previously exposed vaccinees are limited, since just a handful of AZD1222 recipients were seropositive for SARS-CoV-2 at baseline. A significant rise in spike-specific TCR breadth and depth was observed after two AZD1222 doses relative to day 0 and relative to MenACWY recipients. In the small 56-69-year group, the increase in depth fell short of significance, most likely because of low power. Reportedly, close to half of the unique spike-specific TCRs recognized epitopes lying outside the regions that are mutated in the B.1.351 and B.1.1.7 variants. No day 14 peak-response samples were available, so repertoires were characterized only after the peak T cell response.

As for this clone: There is no known antigen for this receptor. Nothing much larger sits one base from this clone, and base qualities are not available.

The germline V gene (reference sequence) yields SGHKS for CDR1 and YYEKEE for CDR2. Deletion took 4 bases off V and 4 bases off J, with a span of 6 bases between the germline ends. The CDR3 numbers 12 residues from cysteine through phenylalanine. Only CDR3 DNA is held: 36 bases, read in frame from base 1. The meaning of the sample's time point label: baseline before first vaccination. Vaccinee samples came from UK trials COV001 and COV002, including a single-blind randomized controlled phase 2/3 trial of AZD1222 (ChAdOx1 nCoV-19) in healthy adults. Trial participant PBMC samples were collected at day 0 and day 28 after the second dose for TCRbeta chain sequencing. The CDR3 regions of human TCRbeta chains were analyzed by immunosequencing. Per the original workflow: Repertoire TCRs were matched against a reference library of SARS-CoV-2-specific TCRs generated with the MIRA antigen-specificity platform. Breadth was defined as the fraction of unique TCRs that were SARS-CoV-2-associated, and depth was defined as the fraction of total T cells that were SARS-CoV-2-associated. Using the MIRA data, every spike-specific TCR was mapped to the spike region that the TCR reacted to and assigned to either a CD4 or a CD8 class. Log10-transformed breadth and depth values were compared by one-way ANOVA with Sidak's multiple comparisons tests. TCRdb holds this immuneACCESS table with in-frame rearrangements only. Some clones are missing; in checked studies, unresolved V genes explain under half, and the rest has no known cause. D and trimming come from the DNA, and the V and J calls and clone size come from that table. Across this sample there are about 180,000 clones, with around nine tenths seen only once. The ten biggest clones cover roughly 0.5% of the sample.

The chain is made from TRBV5-5 and TRBJ1-3; confidence is insufficient to name the D gene. The source material was peripheral blood, sampled on day 0 of AZD1222 vaccination. The clonotype comes from an adult in good health. CDR3 loop: CASSIRGNTIYF. At the DNA level, the sequence is TGTGCCAGCAGCATAAGGGGAAACACCATATATTTT.